The sequence of this T cell receptor (beta chain) was determined in a study of identical twins. A few counts support this clonotype. Each CDR3 protein gets one entry after TCRdb re-called the 5' RACE reads with MiXCR. The top ten hold over 2.5% of the sample, which has hundreds of thousands of distinct CDR3 sequences, roughly a quarter seen once. This CDR3 comprises 13 residues. V was cut by 10 bases and J by 1 base, with 14 bases left in between. Per germline, CDR1 ENHRY and CDR2 SYGVKD. The same specimen was also included in a second study, on T cells expressing NK-cell markers. That study adds: According to the study, TCR beta repertoires originated from sorted CD3+CD56+NKG2C+, CD3+CD56+NKG2C- and CD3+CD56-NKG2C+ T cells. An anti-gamma-delta TCR antibody confined sorting to alpha-beta TCR T cells across several of the experiments. In a handful of donors, dominant CD3+CD56+NKG2C+ clones formed about 1.0-7.0% of CD8+ cells. Uncertainty persisted over the HCMV specificity of expanded NKG2C+ T cell clones.

This TCR was recovered from a woman younger than 35 in good health. This rearrangement joins TRBV10-3 to TRBJ2-7; possibly TRBD1 or TRBD2 for D (6 bases each). Sequenced material: CD4+ T cells sorted from blood. CDR3 nucleotides: TGTGCCAGCGGGACACTTGGATCCTACGAGCAGTACTTC. Translation: CASGTLGSYEQYF.